Here is one T cell receptor (beta chain) with its context. Participants reported their clinical history, and cohort assignment relied on those reports. Produced via immunoSEQ multiplex PCR; TCRdb's table is partial and in-frame only. The data show 300,000 to 350,000 clones, with roughly 88% seen just once and less than 2.5% held by the top ten. The J segment lost 5 bases and the V segment lost 5 bases, leaving 4 bases of the junction unmatched. Per the germline V gene, CDR1 is SNHLY and CDR2 is FYNNEI. The CDR3 extends over 15 amino acids. The sample comes from a study of blood T cell repertoires in COVID-19. Study at large: Samples taken during acute and convalescent COVID-19 were collected in the United States, Italy and Spain. From T cells, B-cell-depleted T cells, or PBMCs came the material, which was cDNA or gDNA.

The sample was PBMCs or T cells enriched from blood (not recorded which). The V and J genes are TRBV2 and TRBJ2-2; 11 bases are shared with TRBD2. The clonotype originates from a man aged 30 to 39 who had recovered from COVID-19. This CDR3 reads CASSLAGGRTGELFF. The CDR3 bases are TGTGCCAGCAGTTTAGCGGGGGGGAGGACCGGGGAGCTGTTTTTT.